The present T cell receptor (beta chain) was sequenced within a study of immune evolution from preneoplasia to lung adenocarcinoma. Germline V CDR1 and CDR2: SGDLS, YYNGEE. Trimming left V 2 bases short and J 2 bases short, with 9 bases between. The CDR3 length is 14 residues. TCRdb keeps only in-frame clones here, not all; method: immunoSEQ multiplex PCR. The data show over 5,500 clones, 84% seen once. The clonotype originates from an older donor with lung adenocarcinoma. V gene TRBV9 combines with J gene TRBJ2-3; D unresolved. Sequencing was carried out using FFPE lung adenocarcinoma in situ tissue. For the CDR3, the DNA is TGTGCCAGCAGCGTCTCCCCGTTCACAGATACGCAGTATTTT. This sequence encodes CASSVSPFTDTQYF.